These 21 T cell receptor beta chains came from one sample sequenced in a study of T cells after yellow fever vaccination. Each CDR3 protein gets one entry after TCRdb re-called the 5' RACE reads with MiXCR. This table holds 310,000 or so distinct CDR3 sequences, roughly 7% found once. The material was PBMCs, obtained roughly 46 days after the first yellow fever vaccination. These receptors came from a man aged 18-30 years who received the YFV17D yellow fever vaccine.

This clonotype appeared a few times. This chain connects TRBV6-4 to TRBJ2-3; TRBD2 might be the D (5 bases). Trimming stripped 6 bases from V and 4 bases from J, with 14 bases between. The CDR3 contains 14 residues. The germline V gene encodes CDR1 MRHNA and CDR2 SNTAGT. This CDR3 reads CASRSSWVSDTQYF. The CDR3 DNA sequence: TGTGCCAGCAGATCTAGCTGGGTCTCAGATACGCAGTATTTT.

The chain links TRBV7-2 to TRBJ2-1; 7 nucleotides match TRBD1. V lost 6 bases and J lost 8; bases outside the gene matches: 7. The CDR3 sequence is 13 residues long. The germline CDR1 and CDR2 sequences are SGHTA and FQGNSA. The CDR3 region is CASRRPGTDEQFF. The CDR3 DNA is TGTGCCAGCAGGCGTCCAGGGACAGATGAGCAGTTCTTC.

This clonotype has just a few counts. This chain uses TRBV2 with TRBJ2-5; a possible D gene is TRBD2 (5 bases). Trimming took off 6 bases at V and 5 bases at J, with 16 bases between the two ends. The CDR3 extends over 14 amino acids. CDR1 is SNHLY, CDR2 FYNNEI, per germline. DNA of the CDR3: TGTGCCAGCAGCAGTGCTCGGGGATGGGAGACCCAGTACTTC. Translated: CASSSARGWETQYF.

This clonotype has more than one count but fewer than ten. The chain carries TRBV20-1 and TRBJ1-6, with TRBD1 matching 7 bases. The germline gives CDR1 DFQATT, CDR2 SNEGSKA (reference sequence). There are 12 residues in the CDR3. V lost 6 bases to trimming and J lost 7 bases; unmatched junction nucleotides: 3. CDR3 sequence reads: CSAGGPNSPLHF. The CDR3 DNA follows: TGCAGTGCAGGGGGCCCGAATTCACCCCTCCACTTT.

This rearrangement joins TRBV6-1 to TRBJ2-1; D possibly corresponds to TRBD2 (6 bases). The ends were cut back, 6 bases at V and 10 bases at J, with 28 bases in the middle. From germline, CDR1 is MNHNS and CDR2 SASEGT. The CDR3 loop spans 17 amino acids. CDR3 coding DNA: TGTGCCAGCAGCCCCACCAGGCGCGGGGCAATATTAGACGAGCAGTTCTTC. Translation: CASSPTRRGAILDEQFF.

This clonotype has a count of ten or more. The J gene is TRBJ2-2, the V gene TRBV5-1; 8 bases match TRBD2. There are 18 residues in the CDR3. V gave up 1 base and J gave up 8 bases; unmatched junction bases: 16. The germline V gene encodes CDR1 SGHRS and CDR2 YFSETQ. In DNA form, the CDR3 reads TGCGCCAGCAGCTTGAGCGACATCAGCGGGGGCCCAAGAGGGGAGCTGTTTTTT. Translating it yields CASSLSDISGGPRGELFF. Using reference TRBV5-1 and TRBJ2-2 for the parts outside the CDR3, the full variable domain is KAGVTQTPRYLIKTRGQQVTLSCSPISGHRSVSWYQQTPGQGLQFLFEYFSETQRNKGNFPGRFSGRQFSNSRSEMNVSTLELGDSALYLCASSLSDISGGPRGELFFGEGSRLTVL.

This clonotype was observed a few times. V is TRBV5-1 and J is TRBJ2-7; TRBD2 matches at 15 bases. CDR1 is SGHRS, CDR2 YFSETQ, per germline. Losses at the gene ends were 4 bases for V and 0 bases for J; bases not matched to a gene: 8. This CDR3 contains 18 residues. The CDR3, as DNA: TGCGCCAGCAGCCTGGGACTAGCGGGGGGCCTATACTCCTACGAGCAGTACTTC. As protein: CASSLGLAGGLYSYEQYF.

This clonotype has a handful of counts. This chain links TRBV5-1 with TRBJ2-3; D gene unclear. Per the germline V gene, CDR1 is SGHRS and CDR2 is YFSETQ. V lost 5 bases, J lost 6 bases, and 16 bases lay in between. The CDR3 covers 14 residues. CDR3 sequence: CASSNQLNTDTQYF. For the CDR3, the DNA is TGCGCCAGCAGTAACCAGCTGAACACGGATACGCAGTATTTT. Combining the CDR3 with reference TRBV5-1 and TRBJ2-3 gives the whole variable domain KAGVTQTPRYLIKTRGQQVTLSCSPISGHRSVSWYQQTPGQGLQFLFEYFSETQRNKGNFPGRFSGRQFSNSRSEMNVSTLELGDSALYLCASSNQLNTDTQYFGPGTRLTVL.

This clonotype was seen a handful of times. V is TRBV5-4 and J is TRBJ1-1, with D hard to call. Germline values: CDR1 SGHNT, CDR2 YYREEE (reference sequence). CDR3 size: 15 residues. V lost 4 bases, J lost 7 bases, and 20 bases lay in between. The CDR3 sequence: CASSHTGDTAGEAFF. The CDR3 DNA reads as TGTGCCAGCAGCCACACGGGTGACACGGCGGGTGAAGCTTTCTTT.

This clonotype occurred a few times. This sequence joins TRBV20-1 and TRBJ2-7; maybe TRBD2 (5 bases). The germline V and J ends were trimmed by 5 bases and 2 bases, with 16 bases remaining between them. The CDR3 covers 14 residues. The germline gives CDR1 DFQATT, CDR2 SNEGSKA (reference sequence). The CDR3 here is CSAPLSGSTYEQYV. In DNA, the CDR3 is TGCAGTGCTCCTCTCAGCGGTTCTACCTACGAGCAGTACGTC.

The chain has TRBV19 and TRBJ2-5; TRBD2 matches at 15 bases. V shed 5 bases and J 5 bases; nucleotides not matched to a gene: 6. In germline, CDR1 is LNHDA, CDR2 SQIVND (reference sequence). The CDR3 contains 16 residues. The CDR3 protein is CASSPRTSGGAETQYF. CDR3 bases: TGTGCCAGTAGTCCGAGGACTAGCGGGGGGGCTGAGACCCAGTACTTC. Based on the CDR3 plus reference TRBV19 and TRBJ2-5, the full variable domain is DGGITQSPKYLFRKEGQNVTLSCEQNLNHDAMYWYRQDPGQGLRLIYYSQIVNDFQKGDIAEGYSVSREKKESFPLTVTSAQKNPTAFYLCASSPRTSGGAETQYFGPGTRLLVL.

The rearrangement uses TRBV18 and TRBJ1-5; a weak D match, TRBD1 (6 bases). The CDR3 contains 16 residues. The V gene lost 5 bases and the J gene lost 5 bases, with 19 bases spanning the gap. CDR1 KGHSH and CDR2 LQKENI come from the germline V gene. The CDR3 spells CASSRRVQGSDQPQHF. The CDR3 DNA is TGTGCCAGCTCAAGGAGGGTACAGGGTTCGGATCAGCCCCAGCATTTT. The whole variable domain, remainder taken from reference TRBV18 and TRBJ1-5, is NAGVMQNPRHLVRRRGQEARLRCSPMKGHSHVYWYRQLPEEGLKFMVYLQKENIIDESGMPKERFSAEFPKEGPSILRIQQVVRGDSAAYFCASSRRVQGSDQPQHFGDGTRLSIL.

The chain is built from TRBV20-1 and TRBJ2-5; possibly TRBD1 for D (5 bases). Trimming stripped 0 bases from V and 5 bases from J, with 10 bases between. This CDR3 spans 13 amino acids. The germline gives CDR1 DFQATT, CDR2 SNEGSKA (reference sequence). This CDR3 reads CSAREPGLETQYF. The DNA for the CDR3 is TGCAGTGCTAGAGAACCAGGGTTGGAGACCCAGTACTTC.

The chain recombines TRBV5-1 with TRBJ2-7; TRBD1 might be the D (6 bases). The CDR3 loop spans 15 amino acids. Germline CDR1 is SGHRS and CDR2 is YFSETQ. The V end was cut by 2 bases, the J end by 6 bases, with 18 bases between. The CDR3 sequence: CASSFTGTPVSEQYF. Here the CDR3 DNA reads TGCGCCAGCAGCTTCACCGGGACACCGGTAAGCGAGCAGTACTTC.

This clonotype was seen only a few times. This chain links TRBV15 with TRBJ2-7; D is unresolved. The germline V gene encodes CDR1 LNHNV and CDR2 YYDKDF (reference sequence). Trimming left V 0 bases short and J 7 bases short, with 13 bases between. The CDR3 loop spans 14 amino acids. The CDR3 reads CATSRDQVGREQYV. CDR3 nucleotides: TGTGCCACCAGCAGAGATCAGGTCGGTCGGGAGCAGTACGTC.

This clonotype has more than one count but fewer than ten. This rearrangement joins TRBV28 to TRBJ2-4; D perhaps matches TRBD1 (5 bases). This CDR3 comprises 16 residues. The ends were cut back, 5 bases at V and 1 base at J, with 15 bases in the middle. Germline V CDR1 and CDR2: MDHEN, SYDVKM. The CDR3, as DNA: TGTGCCAGCAGTCTCCCAGGGTTGGGGGCCAAAAACATTCAGTACTTC. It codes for CASSLPGLGAKNIQYF.

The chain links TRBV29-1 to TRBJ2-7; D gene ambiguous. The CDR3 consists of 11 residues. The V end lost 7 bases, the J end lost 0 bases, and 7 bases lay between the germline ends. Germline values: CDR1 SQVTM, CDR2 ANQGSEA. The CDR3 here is CSGGASYEQYF. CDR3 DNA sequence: TGCAGCGGTGGAGCCTCCTACGAGCAGTACTTC.

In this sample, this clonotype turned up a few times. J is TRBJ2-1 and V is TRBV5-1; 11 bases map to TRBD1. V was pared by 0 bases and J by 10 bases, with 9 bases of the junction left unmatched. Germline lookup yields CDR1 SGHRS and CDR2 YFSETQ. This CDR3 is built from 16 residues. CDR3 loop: CASSLVSGQGAGEQFF. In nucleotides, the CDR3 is TGCGCCAGCAGCTTGGTTTCCGGACAGGGGGCAGGGGAGCAGTTCTTC.

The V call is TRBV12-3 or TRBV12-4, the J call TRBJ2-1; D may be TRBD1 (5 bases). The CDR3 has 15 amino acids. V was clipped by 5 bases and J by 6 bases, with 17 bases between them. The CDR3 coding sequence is TGTGCCAGCAGTCCCGCAGGGTCCGGTGCCAATGAGCAGTTCTTC. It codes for CASSPAGSGANEQFF.

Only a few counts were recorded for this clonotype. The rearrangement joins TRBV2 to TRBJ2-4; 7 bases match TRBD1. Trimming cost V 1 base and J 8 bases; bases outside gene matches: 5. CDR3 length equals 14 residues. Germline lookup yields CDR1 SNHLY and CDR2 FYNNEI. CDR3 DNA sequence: TGTGCCAGCAGTGAAGGGGGACAGTCCCACATTCAGTACTTC. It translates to CASSEGGQSHIQYF.

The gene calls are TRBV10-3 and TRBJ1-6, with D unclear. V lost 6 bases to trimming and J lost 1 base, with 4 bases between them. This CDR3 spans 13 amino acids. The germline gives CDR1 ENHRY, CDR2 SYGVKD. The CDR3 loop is CAISRSYNSPLHF. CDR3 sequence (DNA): TGTGCCATCAGCAGGTCCTATAATTCACCCCTCCACTTT.